The 27 T cell receptor beta chains in this list originate from one sample, sequenced in a study of cytomegalovirus exposure and HLA in healthy donors. Vbeta (60) and Jbeta (13) primers were used in the PCR. TCRdb keeps only in-frame clones here, not all; method: immunoSEQ multiplex PCR. The table has about 190,000 clones, just under 75% seen once. Sequencing was done on a sample of PBMCs. The receptors derive from a woman aged 25 to 39 in good health and CMV-seropositive.

V usage is TRBV5-6 and J usage is TRBJ2-7, with 10 bases matching TRBD2. Germline loops: CDR1 SGHDT, CDR2 YYEEEE. This CDR3 region has 12 residues. The V and J ends lost 4 bases and 5 bases, in that order; junction bases with no gene match: 0. The CDR3 here is CASSGTSDEQYF. The CDR3 bases are TGTGCCAGCAGCGGGACTAGCGACGAGCAGTACTTC.

The chain joins TRBV27 to TRBJ1-2, with D unresolved. This CDR3 is 11 amino acids long. With 10 bases removed from V and 4 bases from J, the gap between germline ends came to 10 bases. Germline V gene data show CDR1 as MNHEY and CDR2 as SMNVEV (reference sequence). This CDR3 reads CATRRAYGYTF. The DNA of the CDR3 is TGTGCCACCAGGAGGGCCTATGGCTACACCTTC.

The V call is TRBV27, the J call TRBJ2-7; possibly TRBD2 for D (7 bases). The length of the CDR3 is 15 residues. Trimming took 6 bases from V and 4 from J, leaving 19 bases between them. CDR1 MNHEY and CDR2 SMNVEV come from the germline V gene (reference sequence). The CDR3 bases are TGTGCCAGCAGACCCCGAGGGGGGGGGCTGTACGAGCAGTACTTC. As protein: CASRPRGGGLYEQYF.

The V and J genes are TRBV19 and TRBJ2-7, with TRBD2 as a possible D gene (5 bases). CDR3 length equals 15 residues. Germline-derived CDR1 and CDR2 are LNHDA and SQIVND (reference sequence). The V gene lost 4 bases and the J gene lost 0 bases, with 13 bases spanning the gap. The CDR3 here is CASSNGGASSYEQYF. The CDR3 DNA reads TGTGCCAGTAGTAACGGAGGCGCCAGCTCCTACGAGCAGTACTTC.

With respect to this clone: Other DNA variants within this sample encode the same CDR3. The DNA for the CDR3 is TGTGCCAGCAGTTCGAGGGTGTATGGCTACACCTTC. Its protein is CASSSRVYGYTF. The genes are TRBV28 and TRBJ1-2; no clear D gene. Trimming pared 4 bases from V and 5 bases from J, leaving 8 bases between. CDR3 length: 12 amino acids. Germline CDR1 MDHEN, CDR2 SYDVKM.

J is TRBJ2-7 and V is TRBV11-2, with 13 bases identical to TRBD2. V was pared by 4 bases and J by 6 bases, with 3 bases of the junction left unmatched. The CDR3 runs to 14 residues. The germline CDR1 and CDR2 sequences are SGHAT and FQNNGV. The chain's CDR3 is CASSSLAGGLEQYF. CDR3 sequence (DNA): TGTGCCAGCAGCTCACTAGCGGGAGGGCTCGAGCAGTACTTC.

This clone was seen a few times. The chain joins TRBV5-1 to TRBJ2-2; 8 positions agree with TRBD2. Germline V gene sequence: CDR1 SGHRS, CDR2 YFSETQ. Trimming took 0 bases from V and 7 from J; bases not matched to a gene: 8. This CDR3 region has 16 residues. The CDR3 bases are TGCGCCAGCAGCTTGGTTTGGCGGGAGGACGTCGGGGAGCTGTTTTTT. Translating it yields CASSLVWREDVGELFF. Based on the CDR3 plus reference TRBV5-1 and TRBJ2-2, the full variable domain is KAGVTQTPRYLIKTRGQQVTLSCSPISGHRSVSWYQQTPGQGLQFLFEYFSETQRNKGNFPGRFSGRQFSNSRSEMNVSTLELGDSALYLCASSLVWREDVGELFFGEGSRLTVL.

Points on this clone: One end of the junction does not line up with germline, which may come from a read error. The chain has TRBV10-1 and TRBJ2-1, with TRBD2 matching over 9 bases. The germline gives CDR1 WNHNN, CDR2 SYGVQD (reference sequence). This CDR3 has 15 amino acids. Here the CDR3 reads CVSRALAGKSDEQFF. CDR3 in DNA: TGTGTAAGCAGAGCACTAGCGGGCAAAAGCGATGAGCAGTTCTTC.

This clone was found a few times. The chain has TRBV27 and TRBJ1-2, with TRBD1 identical over 8 bases. The CDR3 has 15 residues. Germline V gene sequence: CDR1 MNHEY, CDR2 SMNVEV (reference sequence). V dropped 6 bases and J dropped 5; count of bases not matched to a gene: 11. This CDR3 reads CASSLRTGSFYGYTF. The CDR3 coding sequence is TGTGCCAGCAGCCTGAGGACAGGGTCCTTTTATGGCTACACCTTC.

The chain couples TRBV10-3 to TRBJ1-5, with D perhaps matching TRBD1 (5 bases). The germline V and J ends were trimmed by 0 bases and 4 bases, with 13 bases remaining between them. CDR3 size: 16 residues. Germline-derived CDR1 and CDR2 are ENHRY and SYGVKD. The CDR3 loop is CAISESDQGGNQPQHF. The CDR3 coding sequence is TGTGCCATCAGTGAGTCGGATCAGGGAGGGAATCAGCCCCAGCATTTT.

The CDR3 loop reads CASSFEKFGEKLFF. The CDR3 DNA reads as TGTGCCAGCAGCTTCGAGAAATTTGGTGAAAAACTGTTTTTT. The chain employs TRBV7-9 and TRBJ1-4; no firm D call. The CDR3 covers 14 residues. CDR1 and CDR2 from the germline V gene are SEHNR and FQNEAQ (reference sequence). V was clipped by 3 bases and J by 7 bases, with 12 bases between them.

This chain joins TRBV29-1 and TRBJ2-7, with 7 positions matching TRBD2. The V gene's germline CDR1 is SQVTM and CDR2 ANQGSEA. The CDR3 spans 14 residues. With V trimmed by 6 bases and J by 2 bases, 10 bases remained unmatched. Here the CDR3 reads CSVRSGRTTYEQYF. CDR3 nucleotide sequence: TGCAGCGTCCGGTCCGGGAGGACTACCTACGAGCAGTACTTC.

The chain recombines TRBV9 with TRBJ2-2; TRBD1 aligns across 8 bases. Germline CDR1 and CDR2: SGDLS and YYNGEE. Trimming took 4 bases from V and 5 from J; bases not matched to a gene: 10. The CDR3 covers 16 residues. The CDR3 loop is CASSSEGRGRTGELFF. DNA for the CDR3: TGTGCCAGCAGCTCCGAGGGCAGGGGGCGGACCGGGGAGCTGTTTTTT.

The CDR3: CASSRGQTTQYF. In DNA form, the CDR3 reads TGTGCCAGCAGCCGCGGACAGACTACGCAGTATTTT. The J gene is TRBJ2-3, the V gene TRBV6-6; maybe TRBD1 (6 bases). Germline V gene data show CDR1 as MNHNY and CDR2 as SVGAGI (reference sequence). This CDR3 is built from 12 residues. V lost 6 bases and J lost 8, with 12 bases in between.

This clone was seen a handful of times. The V gene is TRBV6-1, the J gene TRBJ1-2, with D unclear. Trimming took off 3 bases at V and 6 bases at J, with 11 bases between the two ends. The CDR3 length is 13 residues. Per germline, CDR1 MNHNS and CDR2 SASEGT. The CDR3 spells CASSDAGRDGYTF. CDR3 in DNA: TGTGCCAGCAGTGATGCGGGTAGGGATGGCTACACCTTC.

The chain combines TRBV4-1 with TRBJ1-2, with D unresolved. The CDR3 has 13 residues. Trimming removed 4 bases from V and 4 bases from J, with 10 bases in between. Germline V gene lookup returns CDR1 MGHRA and CDR2 YSYEKL. In DNA form, the CDR3 reads TGCGCCAGCAGCCGCCCCGGGTCCTATGGCTACACCTTC. Translation gives CASSRPGSYGYTF.

The rearrangement joins TRBV21-1 to TRBJ2-7; the D call in the table, TRBD1, was not verified against the DNA. TRBV21-1 is noted as a pseudogene. The CDR3 sequence is 15 residues long. CDR3 in DNA: TGTGCCAGCAGCAACCAACAGGGGGAATTCTACGAGCAGTACTTC. It encodes CASSNQQGEFYEQYF.

The chain is built from TRBV7-9 and TRBJ2-3; D not certain. Trimming left V 2 bases short and J 4 bases short, with 4 bases between. The CDR3 sequence is 12 residues long. Germline V gives CDR1 SEHNR, CDR2 FQNEAQ (reference sequence). The DNA of the CDR3 is TGTGCCAGCAGCTTAATCTCAGATACGCAGTATTTT. Protein: CASSLISDTQYF.

The sample holds one count of this clone. V and J are TRBV6-5 and TRBJ2-1; no firm D call. Germline V CDR1 and CDR2: MNHEY, SVGAGI. The V and J ends lost 4 bases and 4 bases respectively, with 11 bases between them. This CDR3 comprises 14 residues. The chain's CDR3 is CASSFTTEYNEQFF. The DNA of the CDR3 is TGTGCCAGCAGTTTCACCACAGAATACAATGAGCAGTTCTTC.

The chain combines TRBV4-1 with TRBJ1-2; the match to TRBD1 covers 7 bases. J gave up 6 bases and V 2 bases, and 6 bases lay outside the gene matches. Germline CDR1 is MGHRA and CDR2 is YSYEKL. CDR3 length: 14 amino acids. The CDR3 coding sequence is TGCGCCAGCAGCCAACCTACAGGGGCAAATGGCTACACCTTC. This gives the protein CASSQPTGANGYTF.

The J gene is TRBJ2-7, the V gene TRBV2; 12 bases agree with TRBD1. CDR1 and CDR2 from the germline V gene are SNHLY and FYNNEI. With 7 bases clipped from V and 6 bases from J, the junction kept 10 bases outside the gene matches. The CDR3 runs to 15 residues. For the CDR3, the DNA is TGTGCCAGCAACGAACCGGGACAGGGGGCGGGCGAGCAGTACTTC. Translation gives CASNEPGQGAGEQYF.

This chain joins TRBV5-1 and TRBJ2-7; D unclear. There are 15 residues in the CDR3. Trimming cost V 5 bases and J 0 bases, with 15 bases left between them. CDR1 SGHRS and CDR2 YFSETQ come from the germline V gene. The CDR3 DNA is TGCGCCAGCAGGGTTACCCTATTGAGCTCCTACGAGCAGTACTTC. It encodes CASRVTLLSSYEQYF.

This clone was counted between two and nine times. V is TRBV7-9 and J is TRBJ2-5; 10 nucleotides agree with TRBD2. CDR1 SEHNR and CDR2 FQNEAQ come from the germline V gene (reference sequence). The CDR3 is 16 amino acids. Trimming cost V 4 bases and J 4 bases; bases outside gene matches: 9. CDR3 in amino acids: CASSSIAGGGRETQYF. The CDR3, as DNA: TGTGCCAGCAGCTCAATAGCGGGAGGCGGGAGAGAGACCCAGTACTTC. The variable domain in full, completed from reference TRBV7-9 and TRBJ2-5, reads DTGVSQNPRHKITKRGQNVTFRCDPISEHNRLYWYRQTLGQGPEFLTYFQNEAQLEKSRLLSDRFSAERPKGSFSTLEIQRTEQGDSAMYLCASSSIAGGGRETQYFGPGTRLLVL.

This clone has only a few counts. The rearrangement joins TRBV5-5 to TRBJ2-2; D is possibly TRBD2 (5 bases). This CDR3 region has 16 residues. Germline V gene sequence: CDR1 SGHKS, CDR2 YYEKEE (reference sequence). The germline V and J ends were trimmed by 0 bases and 2 bases, with 11 bases remaining between them. DNA of the CDR3: TGTGCCAGCAGCTTGGGAGGACGGGGTAACACCGGGGAGCTGTTTTTT. Translation: CASSLGGRGNTGELFF.

This clone was detected only a few times. V and J are TRBV5-4 and TRBJ2-5; D not resolved. This CDR3 is 15 amino acids long. Germline CDR1 reads SGHNT; CDR2 reads YYREEE (reference sequence). Trimming stripped 3 bases from V and 5 bases from J, with 17 bases between. CDR3 in amino acids: CASSSQNARGETQYF. The CDR3 nucleotides read TGTGCCAGCAGCTCGCAAAACGCCCGCGGCGAGACCCAGTACTTC. Together with reference TRBV5-4 and TRBJ2-5, the CDR3 gives the full variable domain: ETGVTQSPTHLIKTRGQQVTLRCSSQSGHNTVSWYQQALGQGPQFIFQYYREEENGRGNFPPRFSGLQFPNYSSELNVNALELDDSALYLCASSSQNARGETQYFGPGTRLLVL.

This sequence joins TRBV2 and TRBJ1-1; 8 nucleotides align to TRBD1. The CDR3 is 14 amino acids. V lost 6 bases, J lost 2 bases, and 5 bases stayed unmatched. In germline, CDR1 is SNHLY, CDR2 FYNNEI. The CDR3 DNA reads TGTGCCAGCAGAACGGGACAGGAAAACACTGAAGCTTTCTTT. Amino acids: CASRTGQENTEAFF.

V and J are TRBV27 and TRBJ2-5; the D gene is possibly TRBD2 (5 bases). This CDR3 is built from 15 residues. The germline V gene encodes CDR1 MNHEY and CDR2 SMNVEV (reference sequence). V gave up 3 bases and J gave up 5 bases, with 16 bases separating them. CDR3 sequence reads: CASSFLGSPRETQYF. Here the CDR3 DNA reads TGTGCCAGCAGTTTTCTTGGGAGCCCAAGGGAGACCCAGTACTTC.